These T cell receptor beta chains were read from a single sample in a study of T cell clones after liver transplantation. Here immunoSEQ multiplex PCR was the method, and the copy in TCRdb shows in-frame clones only, minus some. This sample has over 60,000 clones, with about four fifths found just once. The sample in question was CD4+ T cells from blood, obtained before liver transplant. The origin of the receptors is a human donor who received a liver transplant. Both conserved end residues are part of each CDR3. D genes are given only for firm matches. Size values are once, few and many counts, or a class for expanded clones, and some rows have none.

d_gene	v_gene	abundance	j_gene	CDR3nt	CDR3aa
.	TRBV5-1	.	TRBJ2-2	TGCGCCAGCAGCCCTCCCCGTAGGCCTCCCGGGGAGCTGTTTTTT	CASSPPRRPPGELFF
TRBD2	TRBV28	.	TRBJ2-7	TGTGCCAGCAGTTCCTGGACTAGCGGGAGGGCCTTTTCTCCCCACGAGCAGTACTTC	CASSSWTSGRAFSPHEQYF
TRBD2	TRBV5-1	.	TRBJ2-2	TGCGCCAGCAGCTTGGCCAGCGGGAGGGCCGGGGAGCTGTTTTTT	CASSLASGRAGELFF
TRBD1	TRBV4-1	.	TRBJ1-2	TGCGCCAGCAGCCAAGAGGGGACAGGGAACTATGGCTACACCTTC	CASSQEGTGNYGYTF
.	TRBV28	.	TRBJ2-3	TGTGCCAGCAGTTCCTCCGCACCCACAGATACGCAGTATTTT	CASSSSAPTDTQYF
.	TRBV29-1	.	TRBJ2-7	TGCAGCGTTGGTTTAGGGCACTACGAGCAGTACTTC	CSVGLGHYEQYF
TRBD1	TRBV5-1	.	TRBJ2-1	TGCGCCAGCAGCCCAGACAGGGTCCGCAATGAGCAGTTCTTC	CASSPDRVRNEQFF
.	TRBV15	.	TRBJ2-5	TGTGCCACCAGCAGAGATCGTGCGGCTCAAGAGACCCAGTACTTC	CATSRDRAAQETQYF
.	TRBV7-2	few	TRBJ2-7	TGTGCCAGCAGCTTTGGGCTCGTGGATAAGCAGTACTTC	CASSFGLVDKQYF
.	TRBV19	.	TRBJ2-5	TGTGCTTCGTGCCGGGACCTGGGAGAGACCCAGTACTTC	CASCRDLGETQYF
.	TRBV5-4	.	TRBJ2-6	TGTGCCAGCAGCTTCGGGGGACGGTCCTCTGGGGCCAACGTCCTGACTTTC	CASSFGGRSSGANVLTF
.	TRBV28	.	TRBJ1-5	TGTGCCAGCAGTCCATACGTCCAGGGTCAGCCCCAGCATTTT	CASSPYVQGQPQHF
.	TRBV18	.	TRBJ1-1	TGTGCCAGCTCACTCGACAGCCTCACTGAAGCTTTCTTT	CASSLDSLTEAFF
.	TRBV9	.	TRBJ1-3	TGTGCCAGCAGCGTAGTAGGGTCGGGAGCTGGAAACACCATATATTTT	CASSVVGSGAGNTIYF
.	TRBV5-1	.	TRBJ1-1	TGCGCCAGCTGGCCCAGGGCAGGATCGAACACTGAAGCTTTCTTT	CASWPRAGSNTEAFF
TRBD1	TRBV5-1	few	TRBJ1-4	TGCGCCAGCAGCTTGGGGCAGGGGGGTGAAAAACTGTTTTTT	CASSLGQGGEKLFF